This passage covers 22 T cell receptor beta chains from one sample sequenced in a study of technical replicates of blood from a handful of donors. Clones were read by immunoSEQ multiplex PCR, and TCRdb kept only the in-frame ones, dropping some. Found here are fewer than 70,000 clones, roughly 94% of them singletons; the top ten hold approximately 0.22%. The source material was T cells isolated from PBMCs. Every receptor here comes from a human donor in good health.

This clone occurred once. This sequence joins TRBV5-4 and TRBJ1-1; D is undetermined. There are 15 residues in the CDR3. Germline V CDR1 and CDR2: SGHNT, YYREEE (reference sequence). V was pared by 4 bases and J by 6 bases, with 19 bases between. CDR3 DNA: TGTGCCAGCAGCCGAGGAACCTCAAAAAGGTCTGAAGCTTTCTTT. It specifies CASSRGTSKRSEAFF.

The V gene is TRBV5-1, the J gene TRBJ2-7, with 13 bases that match TRBD2. Germline V gives CDR1 SGHRS, CDR2 YFSETQ. Trimming cost V 3 bases and J 7 bases; bases outside gene matches: 10. CDR3 length: 16 amino acids. The CDR3 region is CASSSGGLAGVGEQYF. CDR3 sequence (DNA): TGCGCCAGCAGCTCGGGAGGACTAGCGGGAGTCGGTGAGCAGTACTTC.

The chain is built from TRBV5-4 and TRBJ2-4; D is unresolved. With 2 bases removed from V and 0 bases from J, the gap between germline ends came to 6 bases. This CDR3 has 14 residues. Germline lookup yields CDR1 SGHNT and CDR2 YYREEE (reference sequence). The CDR3 DNA is TGTGCCAGCAGCTTTTCTCTAGCCAAAAACATTCAGTACTTC. Protein sequence: CASSFSLAKNIQYF.

The chain combines TRBV5-5 with TRBJ2-7, with a tentative D call TRBD1 (5 bases). V dropped 0 bases and J dropped 2 bases, with 18 bases sitting between them. The CDR3 spans 17 residues. Germline CDR1 SGHKS, CDR2 YYEKEE (reference sequence). The CDR3 nucleotides are TGTGCCAGCAGCTTGGGGTTCGGCAGGGATAAAACCTACGAGCAGTACTTC. This encodes CASSLGFGRDKTYEQYF.

V is TRBV5-1 and J is TRBJ1-6; D not resolved. Germline values: CDR1 SGHRS, CDR2 YFSETQ. The CDR3 is 15 residues long. With 2 bases removed from V and 3 bases from J, the gap between germline ends came to 9 bases. For the CDR3, the DNA is TGCGCCAGCAGCTTCGGGTCTGGCTATAATTCACCCCTCCACTTT. It yields the protein CASSFGSGYNSPLHF.

V is TRBV7-6 and J is TRBJ1-4; 7 bases agree with TRBD1. CDR1 and CDR2 (germline): SGHVS, FNYEAQ. The trim removed 0 bases at V and 11 bases at J, leaving 9 bases unmatched. The CDR3 spans 15 residues. The CDR3 coding sequence is TGTGCCAGCAGCTTAGCAGAGGGACAGCCTGACAAACTGTTTTTT. Its protein product is CASSLAEGQPDKLFF.

This chain joins TRBV7-9 and TRBJ2-7, with D unclear. From germline, CDR1 is SEHNR and CDR2 FQNEAQ (reference sequence). CDR3 length equals 13 residues. Trimming took 2 bases from V and 5 from J, leaving 10 bases between them. CDR3 region: CASSLPGFHEQYF. For the CDR3, the DNA is TGTGCCAGCAGCTTACCAGGCTTTCACGAGCAGTACTTC.

V usage is TRBV6-5 and J usage is TRBJ2-3; 12 bases fit TRBD2. The J segment lost 5 bases and the V segment lost 4 bases, leaving 7 bases of the junction unmatched. The CDR3 extends over 16 amino acids. Germline V CDR1 and CDR2: MNHEY, SVGAGI. The CDR3, as DNA: TGTGCCAGCAGTTGGAGACTAGCGGGGGTTGGAGATACGCAGTATTTT. Translated, it gives CASSWRLAGVGDTQYF.

The chain has TRBV14 and TRBJ2-7; D is possibly TRBD2 (5 bases). The ends were cut back, 0 bases at V and 1 base at J, with 13 bases in the middle. The CDR3 extends over 16 amino acids. Per germline, CDR1 SGHDN and CDR2 FVKESK. CDR3 amino acids: CASSQDVGVLSYEQYF. The CDR3 DNA reads as TGTGCCAGCAGCCAAGATGTCGGGGTTCTTTCCTACGAGCAGTACTTC.

The chain joins TRBV6-5 to TRBJ2-3; no definite D call. Germline V gene lookup returns CDR1 MNHEY and CDR2 SVGAGI. The CDR3 is 13 residues long. V lost 4 bases and J 3 bases, leaving 8 bases between the germline ends. CDR3 in amino acids: CASSLSLTDTQYF. The CDR3 DNA sequence: TGTGCCAGCAGTTTGAGCTTAACAGATACGCAGTATTTT.

The chain couples TRBV14 to TRBJ2-3; 8 bases are a match to TRBD2. This CDR3 has 13 amino acids. Germline CDR1 is SGHDN and CDR2 is FVKESK. With 3 bases clipped from V and 6 bases from J, the junction kept 2 bases outside the gene matches. CDR3 protein: CASSQTSADTQYF. The DNA of the CDR3 is TGTGCCAGCAGCCAGACTAGCGCGGATACGCAGTATTTT.

This chain connects TRBV9 to TRBJ2-1, with 13 positions matching TRBD2. Trimming at V came to 0 bases and at J to 4 bases, leaving 4 bases not matched to a gene. Germline V CDR1 and CDR2: SGDLS, YYNGEE. This CDR3 has 17 residues. CDR3 DNA: TGTGCCAGCAGCGTAGGGACTAGCGGGAGATTTTACAATGAGCAGTTCTTC. Translated, it gives CASSVGTSGRFYNEQFF.

The rearrangement links TRBV6-5 to TRBJ2-1; D might be TRBD2 (6 bases). V gave up 0 bases and J gave up 8 bases, with 14 bases separating them. This CDR3 region has 15 residues. Germline CDR1 reads MNHEY; CDR2 reads SVGAGI. CDR3 in DNA: TGTGCCAGCAGTTACTCCGGGGGTTCCACCGATGAGCAGTTCTTC. This gives the protein CASSYSGGSTDEQFF.

This clone was counted a single time. The chain is built from TRBV6-6 and TRBJ1-1; 8 bases are a match to TRBD1. CDR1 MNHNY and CDR2 SVGAGI come from the germline V gene (reference sequence). The CDR3 is 16 residues long. The V segment lost 0 bases and the J segment 11 bases; nucleotides outside the gene matches: 14. The CDR3 DNA reads TGTGCCAGCAGTTACTCGAGGGCAGGGGGCGAATTATCGGCTTTCTTT. Translating it yields CASSYSRAGGELSAFF.

The rearrangement joins TRBV5-6 to TRBJ1-5; no definite D call. Trimming stripped 3 bases from V and 0 bases from J, with 13 bases between. CDR3 length: 16 residues. Germline CDR1 and CDR2: SGHDT and YYEEEE. The CDR3 loop is CASSSLAGASNQPQHF. The CDR3 DNA reads as TGTGCCAGCAGCTCCCTCGCCGGTGCTAGCAATCAGCCCCAGCATTTT.

The chain employs TRBV7-6 and TRBJ1-1, with D tentatively TRBD1 (5 bases). Deletions cut 5 bases from V and 0 bases from J, with 13 bases between. The CDR3 consists of 15 residues. Germline V gene sequence: CDR1 SGHVS, CDR2 FNYEAQ. Here the CDR3 DNA reads TGTGCCAGCAGCCTCGCGGGGGGAATGAACACTGAAGCTTTCTTT. Protein: CASSLAGGMNTEAFF.

This chain connects TRBV5-1 to TRBJ2-7, with 9 nucleotides matching TRBD1. With V trimmed by 0 bases and J by 2 bases, 3 bases remained unmatched. Germline V gene lookup returns CDR1 SGHRS and CDR2 YFSETQ. CDR3 length: 15 residues. Here the CDR3 reads CASSLGQGGTYEQYF. CDR3 DNA: TGCGCCAGCAGCTTGGGACAGGGGGGGACCTACGAGCAGTACTTC.

The rearrangement links TRBV5-1 to TRBJ2-3; D unresolved. There are 15 residues in the CDR3. The germline CDR1 and CDR2 sequences are SGHRS and YFSETQ. V dropped 0 bases and J dropped 0 bases, with 8 bases sitting between them. The DNA for the CDR3 is TGCGCCAGCAGCTTGGCCAGGTCTAGCACAGATACGCAGTATTTT. As protein: CASSLARSSTDTQYF.

The chain employs TRBV5-1 and TRBJ2-3; D unclear. Germline V CDR1 and CDR2: SGHRS, YFSETQ. The CDR3 covers 15 residues. With 0 bases removed from V and 0 bases from J, the gap between germline ends came to 8 bases. The CDR3 bases are TGCGCCAGCAGCTTGGGTGTCACTAGCACAGATACGCAGTATTTT. This gives the protein CASSLGVTSTDTQYF.

The V and J genes are TRBV7-9 and TRBJ2-1; no definite D call. V lost 3 bases to trimming and J lost 10 bases, with 10 bases between them. Germline V gene lookup returns CDR1 SEHNR and CDR2 FQNEAQ (reference sequence). The CDR3 is 12 residues long. The DNA of the CDR3 is TGTGCCAGCAGCTTGGGCGACGACGAGCAGTTCTTC. This translates into CASSLGDDEQFF.

The chain is built from TRBV7-8 and TRBJ2-7; 8 nucleotides match TRBD1. J lost 2 bases, V lost 6 bases, and 9 bases had no gene match. Germline V gene sequence: CDR1 SGHVS, CDR2 FQNEAQ. The CDR3 consists of 15 residues. The CDR3 region has the DNA TGTGCCAGCAGTTTCCGGGACAGGCCTACCTACGAGCAGTACTTC. This translates into CASSFRDRPTYEQYF. Drawing the rest from reference TRBV7-8 and TRBJ2-7, the complete variable domain is GAGVSQSPRYKVAKRGQDVALRCDPISGHVSLFWYQQALGQGPEFLTYFQNEAQLDKSGLPSDRFFAERPEGSVSTLKIQRTQQEDSAVYLCASSFRDRPTYEQYFGPGTRLTVT.

The rearrangement uses TRBV5-1 and TRBJ2-6; 9 bases are shared with TRBD1. The CDR3 is made up of 13 amino acids. Germline V gene sequence: CDR1 SGHRS, CDR2 YFSETQ. Germline trimming cut 2 bases from V and 10 bases from J; bases unmatched to any gene: 1. The CDR3 here is CASSFGTGNVLTF. In DNA form, the CDR3 reads TGCGCCAGCAGCTTTGGGACAGGGAACGTCCTGACTTTC.